This T cell receptor (beta chain) was recorded in a study of blood T cell repertoires in COVID-19. Assay used: immunoSEQ multiplex PCR; TCRdb lists only in-frame clones, some missing. The sample has 350,000 to 450,000 clones, around nine tenths seen once. About this clone itself: This same CDR3 is encoded by further DNA sequences in the sample.

It was within 2 weeks before study entry that exposed participants met a COVID-19 case. The length of the CDR3 is 15 residues. CDR1 is MDHEN, CDR2 SYDVKM, per germline. V trimming: 2 bases; J trimming: 5 bases; junction bases outside the gene matches: 4. Material: PBMCs or T cells enriched from blood (not recorded which). This sequence originates from a woman aged 18-30 years who had been exposed to COVID-19. The chain couples TRBV28 to TRBJ1-2, with 11 bases aligning to TRBD1. Here the CDR3 reads CASSLPGTGGYGYTF. CDR3 bases: TGTGCCAGCAGTTTACCGGGGACAGGGGGATATGGCTACACCTTC.